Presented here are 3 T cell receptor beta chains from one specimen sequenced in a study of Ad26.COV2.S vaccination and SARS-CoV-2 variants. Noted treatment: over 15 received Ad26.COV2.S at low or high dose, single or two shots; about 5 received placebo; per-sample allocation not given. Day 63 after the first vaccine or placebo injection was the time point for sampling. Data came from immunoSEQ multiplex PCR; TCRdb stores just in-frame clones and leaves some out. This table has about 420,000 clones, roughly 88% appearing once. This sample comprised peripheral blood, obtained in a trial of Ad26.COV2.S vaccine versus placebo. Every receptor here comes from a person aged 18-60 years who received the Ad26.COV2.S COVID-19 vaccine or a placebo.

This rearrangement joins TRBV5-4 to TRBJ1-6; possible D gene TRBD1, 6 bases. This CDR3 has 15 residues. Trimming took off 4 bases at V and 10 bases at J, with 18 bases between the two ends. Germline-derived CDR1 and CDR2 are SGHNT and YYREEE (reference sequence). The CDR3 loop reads CASSDPGDQLSPLHF. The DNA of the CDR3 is TGTGCCAGCAGCGACCCAGGGGACCAGTTGTCACCCCTCCACTTT. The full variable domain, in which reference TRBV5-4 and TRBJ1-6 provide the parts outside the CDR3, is ETGVTQSPTHLIKTRGQQVTLRCSSQSGHNTVSWYQQALGQGPQFIFQYYREEENGRGNFPPRFSGLQFPNYSSELNVNALELDDSALYLCASSDPGDQLSPLHFGNGTRLTVT.

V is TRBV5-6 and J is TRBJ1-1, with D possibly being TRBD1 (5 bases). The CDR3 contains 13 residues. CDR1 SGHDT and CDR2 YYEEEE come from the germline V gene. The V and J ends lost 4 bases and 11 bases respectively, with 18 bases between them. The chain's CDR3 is CASSPDSAQQAFF. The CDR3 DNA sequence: TGTGCCAGCAGCCCCGACAGCGCCCAACAGGCTTTCTTT.

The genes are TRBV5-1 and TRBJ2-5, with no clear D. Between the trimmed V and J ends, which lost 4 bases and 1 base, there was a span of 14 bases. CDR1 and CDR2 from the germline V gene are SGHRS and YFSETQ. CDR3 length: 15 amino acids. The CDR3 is CASSPNRAPQETQYF. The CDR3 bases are TGCGCCAGCAGCCCAAACCGGGCCCCCCAAGAGACCCAGTACTTC. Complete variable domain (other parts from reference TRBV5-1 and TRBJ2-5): KAGVTQTPRYLIKTRGQQVTLSCSPISGHRSVSWYQQTPGQGLQFLFEYFSETQRNKGNFPGRFSGRQFSNSRSEMNVSTLELGDSALYLCASSPNRAPQETQYFGPGTRLLVL.